This TCR beta chain was identified during a study of OX40 agonist ivuxolimab in advanced cancers. The overall study: Partial responses were recorded for three patients, including one with hepatocellular carcinoma and two with cutaneous melanoma.

This CDR3 is built from 15 residues. V shed 4 bases and J 2 bases; nucleotides not matched to a gene: 6. Looked up from germline, CDR1 is SEHNR and CDR2 is FQNEAQ (reference sequence). As regards this clone: Its antigen remains unknown.

Drawing of blood for sampling happened at baseline, at cycle 4 day 1, and at cycle 7 day 1. Generated by immunoSEQ multiplex PCR, the TCRdb table keeps only in-frame clones and is missing some. The data contain under 100,000 clones, about 91% of them singletons. Regarding the study as a whole: On average, a greater number of expanded clones characterised CD8+ T cells relative to CD4+. The antigens recognized by the expanded peripheral T cells, that is their antigen specificity, were not determined.

The rearrangement links TRBV7-9 to TRBJ2-5; 8 bases fit TRBD2. Sequenced material: CD4+ or CD8+ T cells sorted from blood, taken in a trial of the OX40 agonist ivuxolimab. The source is an adult with an advanced solid tumor such as melanoma, head and neck, liver or kidney cancer. DNA of the CDR3: TGTGCCAGCAGCTCTCTAGCGGGCCTACAAGAGACCCAGTACTTC. Residues: CASSSLAGLQETQYF.